What follows is one TCR beta chain and its context. Its antigen is not known. The data originate from a study of T cell responses to AZD1222 COVID-19 vaccine. The protocol was immunoSEQ multiplex PCR, while the TCRdb copy is restricted to in-frame clones and leaves out a portion. Here the sample spans 140,000 or so clones, more than 80% being singletons. Study-level points and caveats: Donors, mostly white British, included more females; clonal diversity was possibly underestimated.

This receptor was obtained from an adult in good health. The sample in question was peripheral blood, obtained on day 0 of AZD1222 vaccination.

The chain's CDR3 is CASSGTGTVGLGYTF. CDR3 DNA: TGTGCCAGCAGTGGGACCGGGACAGTAGGACTTGGCTACACCTTC. This rearrangement joins TRBV6-2 or TRBV6-3 to TRBJ1-2; 7 nucleotides line up with TRBD1. Losses at the gene ends were 5 bases for V and 7 bases for J; bases not matched to a gene: 13. CDR1 and CDR2 (germline): MNHEY, SVGEGT. The CDR3 contains 15 residues.